The TCR beta chain described here comes from a study of circulating and synovial CD4+ cells in juvenile arthritis. Study conclusions and caveats: Some such blood samples were as oligoclonal as synovium. Circulating pathogenic-like lymphocytes shared a substantially higher fraction of CDR3 sequences with synovium than bulk blood.

On this clone itself: Its antigen is currently unknown.

The CDR3 covers 14 residues. Per the germline V gene, CDR1 is SGHRS and CDR2 is YFSETQ. The assay was immunoSEQ multiplex PCR, and TCRdb's table has in-frame clones only and misses some. The sample consists of 30,000 or so clones, roughly 96% of them appearing once. The source is a human donor with juvenile idiopathic arthritis. Material for sequencing was CD4+ T cells from blood. The chain employs TRBV5-1 and TRBJ2-5, with TRBD2 identical over 8 bases. The DNA matches TRBJ2-7 better at its end, which makes the J call doubtful. The CDR3 DNA is TGCGCCAGCAGCTTGACTAGCGGATACTACGAGCAGTACTTC. As protein: CASSLTSGYYEQYF.